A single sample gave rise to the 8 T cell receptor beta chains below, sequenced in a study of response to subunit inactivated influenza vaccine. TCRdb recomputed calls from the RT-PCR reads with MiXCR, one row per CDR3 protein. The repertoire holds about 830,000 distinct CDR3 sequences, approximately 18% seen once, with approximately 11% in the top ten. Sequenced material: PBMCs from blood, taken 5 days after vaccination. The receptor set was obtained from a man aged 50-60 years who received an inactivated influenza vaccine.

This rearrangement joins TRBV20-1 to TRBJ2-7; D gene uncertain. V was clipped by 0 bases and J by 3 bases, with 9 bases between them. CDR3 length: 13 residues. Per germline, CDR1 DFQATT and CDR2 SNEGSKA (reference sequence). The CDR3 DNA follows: TGCAGTGCTAGAGATCATACGTTCTACGAGCAGTACTTC. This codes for CSARDHTFYEQYF.

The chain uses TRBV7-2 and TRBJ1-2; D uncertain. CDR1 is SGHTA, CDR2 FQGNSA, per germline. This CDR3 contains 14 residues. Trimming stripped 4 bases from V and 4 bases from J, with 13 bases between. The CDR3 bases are TGTGCCAGCAGCTACCCCGGGATGATCTATGGCTACACCTTC. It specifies CASSYPGMIYGYTF.

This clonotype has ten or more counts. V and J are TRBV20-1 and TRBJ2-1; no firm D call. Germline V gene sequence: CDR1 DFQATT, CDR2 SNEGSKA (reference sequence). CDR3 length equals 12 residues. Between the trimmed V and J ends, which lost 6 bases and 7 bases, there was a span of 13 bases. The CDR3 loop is CSAAQRDNEQFF. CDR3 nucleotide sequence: TGCAGTGCGGCGCAACGCGATAATGAGCAGTTCTTC.

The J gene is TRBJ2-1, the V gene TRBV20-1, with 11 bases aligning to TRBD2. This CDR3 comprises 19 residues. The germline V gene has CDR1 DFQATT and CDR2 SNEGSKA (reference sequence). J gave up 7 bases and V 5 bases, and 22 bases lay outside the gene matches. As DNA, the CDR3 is TGCAGTGCTCCACGAGGGGTTTTCCGACTAGCGGGATTGGGTAATGAGCAGTTCTTC. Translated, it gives CSAPRGVFRLAGLGNEQFF.

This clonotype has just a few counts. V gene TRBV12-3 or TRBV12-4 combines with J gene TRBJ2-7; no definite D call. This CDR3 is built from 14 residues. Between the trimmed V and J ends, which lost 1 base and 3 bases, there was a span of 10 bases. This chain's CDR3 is CASSLGQAVYEQYF. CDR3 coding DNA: TGTGCCAGCAGTTTAGGGCAGGCGGTCTACGAGCAGTACTTC.

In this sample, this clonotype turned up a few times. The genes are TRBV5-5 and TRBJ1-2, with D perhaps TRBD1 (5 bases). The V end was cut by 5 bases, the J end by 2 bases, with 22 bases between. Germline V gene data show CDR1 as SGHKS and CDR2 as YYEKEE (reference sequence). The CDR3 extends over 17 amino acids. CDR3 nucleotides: TGTGCCAGCAGTTCACCTAGGACACAACTTCCGAACTATGGCTACACCTTC. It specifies CASSSPRTQLPNYGYTF.

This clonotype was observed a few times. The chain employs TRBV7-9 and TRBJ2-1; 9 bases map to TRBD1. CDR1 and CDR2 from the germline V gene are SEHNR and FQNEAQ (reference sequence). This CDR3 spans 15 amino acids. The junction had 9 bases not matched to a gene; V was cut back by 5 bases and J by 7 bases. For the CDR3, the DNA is TGTGCCAGCAGCCCCGGGACAGGGTTAAGTAATGAGCAGTTCTTC. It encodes CASSPGTGLSNEQFF.

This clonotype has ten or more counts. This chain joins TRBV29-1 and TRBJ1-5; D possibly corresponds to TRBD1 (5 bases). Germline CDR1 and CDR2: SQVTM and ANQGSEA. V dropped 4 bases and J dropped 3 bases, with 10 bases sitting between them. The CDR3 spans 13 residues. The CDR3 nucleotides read TGCAGCGTTGGGGGGAGTGCCAATCAGCCCCAGCATTTT. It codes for CSVGGSANQPQHF.